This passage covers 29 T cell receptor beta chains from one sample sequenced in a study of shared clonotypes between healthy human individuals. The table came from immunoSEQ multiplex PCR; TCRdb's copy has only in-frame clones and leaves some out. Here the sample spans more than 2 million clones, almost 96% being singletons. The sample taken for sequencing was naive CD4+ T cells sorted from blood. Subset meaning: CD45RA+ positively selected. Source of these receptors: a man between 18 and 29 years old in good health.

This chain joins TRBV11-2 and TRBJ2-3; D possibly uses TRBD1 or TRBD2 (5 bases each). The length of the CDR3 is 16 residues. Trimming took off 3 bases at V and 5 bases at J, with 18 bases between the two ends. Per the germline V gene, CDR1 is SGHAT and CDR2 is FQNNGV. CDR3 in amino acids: CASSLGPLTSQDTQYF. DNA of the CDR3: TGTGCCAGCAGCTTGGGACCACTGACATCGCAAGATACGCAGTATTTT. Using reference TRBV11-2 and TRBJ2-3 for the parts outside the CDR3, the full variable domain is EAGVAQSPRYKIIEKRQSVAFWCNPISGHATLYWYQQILGQGPKLLIQFQNNGVVDDSQLPKDRFSAERLKGVDSTLKIQPAKLEDSAVYLCASSLGPLTSQDTQYFGPGTRLTVL.

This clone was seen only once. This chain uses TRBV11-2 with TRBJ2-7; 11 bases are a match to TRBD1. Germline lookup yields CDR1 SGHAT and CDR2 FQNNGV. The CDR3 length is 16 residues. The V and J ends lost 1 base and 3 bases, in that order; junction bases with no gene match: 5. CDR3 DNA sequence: TGTGCCAGCAGCTTAGGAGGACAGGGGGCTAGCTACGAGCAGTACTTC. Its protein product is CASSLGGQGASYEQYF. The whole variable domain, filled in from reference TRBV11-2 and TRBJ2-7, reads EAGVAQSPRYKIIEKRQSVAFWCNPISGHATLYWYQQILGQGPKLLIQFQNNGVVDDSQLPKDRFSAERLKGVDSTLKIQPAKLEDSAVYLCASSLGGQGASYEQYFGPGTRLTVT.

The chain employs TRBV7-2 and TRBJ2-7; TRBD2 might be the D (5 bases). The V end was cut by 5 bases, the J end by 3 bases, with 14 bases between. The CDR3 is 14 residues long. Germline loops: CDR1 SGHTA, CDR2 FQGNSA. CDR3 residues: CASSPPKRDYEQYF. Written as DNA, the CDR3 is TGTGCCAGCAGCCCCCCAAAGAGGGACTACGAGCAGTACTTC.

The CDR3 DNA sequence: TGTGCCAGCAGCTTACCTACCCTAGCTTCTGAGGGAGATACGCAGTATTTT. Translation gives CASSLPTLASEGDTQYF. V is TRBV7-8 and J is TRBJ2-3; D may be TRBD2 (5 bases). V was pared by 2 bases and J by 5 bases, with 20 bases between. There are 17 residues in the CDR3. The germline gives CDR1 SGHVS, CDR2 FQNEAQ.

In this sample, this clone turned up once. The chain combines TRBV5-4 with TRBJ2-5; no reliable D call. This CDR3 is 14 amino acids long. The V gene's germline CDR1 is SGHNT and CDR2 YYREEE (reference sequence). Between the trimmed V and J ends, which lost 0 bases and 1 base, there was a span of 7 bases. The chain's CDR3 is CASSLAAVQETQYF. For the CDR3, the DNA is TGTGCCAGCAGCTTGGCGGCAGTCCAAGAGACCCAGTACTTC.

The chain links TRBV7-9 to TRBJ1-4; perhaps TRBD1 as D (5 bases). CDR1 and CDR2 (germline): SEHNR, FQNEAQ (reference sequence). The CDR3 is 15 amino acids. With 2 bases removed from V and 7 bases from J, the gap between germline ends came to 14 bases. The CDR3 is CASSLLQGGSEKLFF. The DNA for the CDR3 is TGTGCCAGCAGCTTACTTCAGGGCGGGAGTGAAAAACTGTTTTTT.

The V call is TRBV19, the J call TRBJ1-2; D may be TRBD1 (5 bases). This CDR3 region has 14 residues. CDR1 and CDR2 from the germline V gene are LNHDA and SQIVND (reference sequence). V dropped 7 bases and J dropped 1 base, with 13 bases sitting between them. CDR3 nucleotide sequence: TGTGCCAGTATCGACAGAGGAGATAACTATGGCTACACCTTC. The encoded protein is CASIDRGDNYGYTF.

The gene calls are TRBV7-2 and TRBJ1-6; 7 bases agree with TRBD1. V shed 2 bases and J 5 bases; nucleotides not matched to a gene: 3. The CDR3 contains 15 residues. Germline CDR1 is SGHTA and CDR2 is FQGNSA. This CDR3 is CASSLRQGNNSPLHF. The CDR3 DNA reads TGTGCCAGCAGCTTACGACAGGGAAATAATTCACCCCTCCACTTT.

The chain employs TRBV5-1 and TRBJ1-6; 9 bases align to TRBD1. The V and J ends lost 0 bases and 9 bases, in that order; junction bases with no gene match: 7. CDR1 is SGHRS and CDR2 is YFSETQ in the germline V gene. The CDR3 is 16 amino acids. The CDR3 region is CASSLDVTGGSSPLHF. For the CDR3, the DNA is TGCGCCAGCAGCTTGGACGTGACAGGGGGGAGTTCACCCCTCCACTTT.

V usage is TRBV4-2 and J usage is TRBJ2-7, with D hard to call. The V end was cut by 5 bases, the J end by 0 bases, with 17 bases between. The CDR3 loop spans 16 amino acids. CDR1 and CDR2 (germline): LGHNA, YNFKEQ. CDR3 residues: CASSVGSNSYSYEQYF. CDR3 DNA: TGTGCCAGCAGCGTTGGATCCAACAGTTACTCCTACGAGCAGTACTTC.

CDR3 nucleotides: TGTGCCAGCAGCTTACGGACAGGTGCAGATACGCAGTATTTT. It is translated as CASSLRTGADTQYF. The chain joins TRBV11-2 to TRBJ2-3; 7 bases are a match to TRBD1. V lost 2 bases and J lost 4; bases outside the gene matches: 3. The germline CDR1 and CDR2 sequences are SGHAT and FQNNGV. This CDR3 is built from 14 residues.

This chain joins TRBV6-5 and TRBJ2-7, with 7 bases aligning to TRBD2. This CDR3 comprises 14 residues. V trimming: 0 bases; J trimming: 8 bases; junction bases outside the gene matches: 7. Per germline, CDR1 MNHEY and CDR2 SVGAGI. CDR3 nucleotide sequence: TGTGCCAGCAGTTACTCCAGCGGGGATCGGAAGCAGTACTTC. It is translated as CASSYSSGDRKQYF.

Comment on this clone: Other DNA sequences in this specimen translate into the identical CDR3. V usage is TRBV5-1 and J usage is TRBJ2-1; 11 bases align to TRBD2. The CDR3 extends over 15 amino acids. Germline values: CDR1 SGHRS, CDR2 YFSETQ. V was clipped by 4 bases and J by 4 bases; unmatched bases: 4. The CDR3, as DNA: TGCGCCAGCAGCAAGGGACTAGCGGATTACAATGAGCAGTTCTTC. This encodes CASSKGLADYNEQFF.

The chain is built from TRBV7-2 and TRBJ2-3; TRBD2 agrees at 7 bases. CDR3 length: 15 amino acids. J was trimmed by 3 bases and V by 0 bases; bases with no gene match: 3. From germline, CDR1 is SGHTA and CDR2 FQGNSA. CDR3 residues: CASSLAGGQTDTQYF. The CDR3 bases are TGTGCCAGCAGCTTAGCGGGAGGGCAAACAGATACGCAGTATTTT.

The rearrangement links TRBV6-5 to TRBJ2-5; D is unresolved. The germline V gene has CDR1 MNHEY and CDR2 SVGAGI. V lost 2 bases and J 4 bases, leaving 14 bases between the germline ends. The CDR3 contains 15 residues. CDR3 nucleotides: TGTGCCAGCAGTTACGGGATCATAGTAACAGAGACCCAGTACTTC. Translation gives CASSYGIIVTETQYF.

The CDR3 DNA is TGCAGCGTACTACAGGGCGATCGTTATGGCTACACCTTC. Residues: CSVLQGDRYGYTF. This chain links TRBV29-1 with TRBJ1-2, with TRBD1 as a possible D gene (6 bases). V dropped 6 bases and J dropped 5 bases, with 16 bases sitting between them. CDR1 and CDR2 (germline): SQVTM, ANQGSEA. This CDR3 spans 13 amino acids.

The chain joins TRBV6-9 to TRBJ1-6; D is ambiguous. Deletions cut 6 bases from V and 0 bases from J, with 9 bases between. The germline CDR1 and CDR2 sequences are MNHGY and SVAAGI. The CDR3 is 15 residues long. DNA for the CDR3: TGTGCCAGCAGCCGTGGGAGCTCCTATAATTCACCCCTCCACTTT. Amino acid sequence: CASSRGSSYNSPLHF.

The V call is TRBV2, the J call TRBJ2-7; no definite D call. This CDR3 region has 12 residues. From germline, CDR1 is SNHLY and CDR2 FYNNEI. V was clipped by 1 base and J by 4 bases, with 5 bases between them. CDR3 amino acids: CASSEEGYEQYF. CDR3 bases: TGTGCCAGCAGTGAAGAAGGGTACGAGCAGTACTTC.

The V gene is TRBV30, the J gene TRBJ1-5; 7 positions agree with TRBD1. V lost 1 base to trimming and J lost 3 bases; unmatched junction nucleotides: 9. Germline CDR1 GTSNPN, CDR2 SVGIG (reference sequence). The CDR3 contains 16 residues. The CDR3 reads CAWSEGQLIYNQPQHF. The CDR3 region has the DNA TGTGCCTGGAGTGAGGGACAGCTTATATACAATCAGCCCCAGCATTTT.

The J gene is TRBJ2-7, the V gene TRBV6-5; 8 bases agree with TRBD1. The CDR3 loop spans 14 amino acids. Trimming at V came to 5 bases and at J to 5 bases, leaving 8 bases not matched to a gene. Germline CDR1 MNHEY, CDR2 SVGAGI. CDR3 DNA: TGTGCCAGCAGTCACAGACAGGGGAGTGACGAGCAGTACTTC. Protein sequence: CASSHRQGSDEQYF.

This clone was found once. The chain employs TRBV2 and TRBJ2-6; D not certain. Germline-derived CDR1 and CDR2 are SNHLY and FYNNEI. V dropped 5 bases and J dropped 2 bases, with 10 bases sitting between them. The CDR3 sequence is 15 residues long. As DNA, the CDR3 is TGTGCCAGCAGTTTCCAGTCCCCTGGGGCCAACGTCCTGACTTTC. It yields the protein CASSFQSPGANVLTF.

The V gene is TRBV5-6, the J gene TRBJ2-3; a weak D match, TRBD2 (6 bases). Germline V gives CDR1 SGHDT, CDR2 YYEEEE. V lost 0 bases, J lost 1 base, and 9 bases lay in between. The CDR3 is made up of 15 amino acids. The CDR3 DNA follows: TGTGCCAGCAGCTTGGTTTCTAGCGGCACAGATACGCAGTATTTT. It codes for CASSLVSSGTDTQYF.

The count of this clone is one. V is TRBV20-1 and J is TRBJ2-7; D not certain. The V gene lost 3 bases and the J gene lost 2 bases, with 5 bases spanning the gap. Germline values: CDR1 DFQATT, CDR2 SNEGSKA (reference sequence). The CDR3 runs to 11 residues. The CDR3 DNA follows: TGCAGTGCTAGCCGGACCTACGAGCAGTACTTC. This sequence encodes CSASRTYEQYF.

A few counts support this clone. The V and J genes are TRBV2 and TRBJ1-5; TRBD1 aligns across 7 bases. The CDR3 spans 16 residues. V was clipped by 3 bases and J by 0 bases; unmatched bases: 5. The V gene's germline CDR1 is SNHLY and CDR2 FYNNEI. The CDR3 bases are TGTGCCAGCAGTGATTGGGGACAGATTAGCAATCAGCCCCAGCATTTT. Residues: CASSDWGQISNQPQHF.

The CDR3 nucleotides are TGTGCCTGGAGTGAGTCCTCTAGCGGGAGGGCCTGGGAGACCCAGTACTTC. It is translated as CAWSESSSGRAWETQYF. The chain couples TRBV30 to TRBJ2-5; 12 nucleotides match TRBD2. This CDR3 is built from 17 residues. CDR1 is GTSNPN and CDR2 is SVGIG in the germline V gene (reference sequence). Trimming removed 1 base from V and 5 bases from J; junction bases left unmatched: 11.

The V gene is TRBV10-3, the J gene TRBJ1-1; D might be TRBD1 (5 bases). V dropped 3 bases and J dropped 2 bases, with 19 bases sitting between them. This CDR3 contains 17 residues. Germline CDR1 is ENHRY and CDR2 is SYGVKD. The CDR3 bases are TGTGCCATCAGTGACCCTACCTTGGACAAACCAAACACTGAAGCTTTCTTT. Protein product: CAISDPTLDKPNTEAFF.

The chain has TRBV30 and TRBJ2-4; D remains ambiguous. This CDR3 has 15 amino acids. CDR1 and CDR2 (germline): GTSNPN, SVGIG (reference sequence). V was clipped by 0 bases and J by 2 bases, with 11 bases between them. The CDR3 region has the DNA TGTGCCTGGAGTGTACCCCCATTTTCCAAAAACATTCAGTACTTC. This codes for CAWSVPPFSKNIQYF.

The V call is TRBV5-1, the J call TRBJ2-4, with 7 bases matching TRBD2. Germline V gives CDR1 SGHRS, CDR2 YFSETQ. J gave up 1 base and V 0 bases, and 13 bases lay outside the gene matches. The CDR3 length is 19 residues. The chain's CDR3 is CASSLARTSDHVAKNIQYF. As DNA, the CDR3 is TGCGCCAGCAGCTTGGCCCGCACTAGCGACCATGTGGCCAAAAACATTCAGTACTTC.

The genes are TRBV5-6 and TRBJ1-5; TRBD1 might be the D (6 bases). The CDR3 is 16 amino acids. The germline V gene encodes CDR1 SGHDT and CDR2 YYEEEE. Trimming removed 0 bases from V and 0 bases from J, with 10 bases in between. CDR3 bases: TGTGCCAGCAGCTTGGGAGGGGGTTATAGCAATCAGCCCCAGCATTTT. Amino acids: CASSLGGGYSNQPQHF.